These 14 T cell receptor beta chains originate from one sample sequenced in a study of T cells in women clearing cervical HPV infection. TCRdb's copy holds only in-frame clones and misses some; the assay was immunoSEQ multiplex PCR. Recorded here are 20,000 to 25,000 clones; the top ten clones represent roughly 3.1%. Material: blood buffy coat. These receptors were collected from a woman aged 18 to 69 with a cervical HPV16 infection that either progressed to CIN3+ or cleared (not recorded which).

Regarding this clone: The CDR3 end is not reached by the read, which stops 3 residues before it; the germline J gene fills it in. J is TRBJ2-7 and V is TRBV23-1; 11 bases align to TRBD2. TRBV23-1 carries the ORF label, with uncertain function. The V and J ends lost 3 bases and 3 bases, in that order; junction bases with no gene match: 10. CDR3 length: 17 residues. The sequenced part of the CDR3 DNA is TGCGCCAGCAGTCATCCCGGACTAGCGGGCATCCACTACGAG. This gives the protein CASSHPGLAGIHYE. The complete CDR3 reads CASSHPGLAGIHYEQYF.

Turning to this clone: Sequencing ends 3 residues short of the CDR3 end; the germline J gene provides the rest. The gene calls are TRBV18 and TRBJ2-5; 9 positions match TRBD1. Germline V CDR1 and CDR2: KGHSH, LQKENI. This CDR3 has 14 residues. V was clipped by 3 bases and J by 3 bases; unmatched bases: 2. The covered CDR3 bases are TGTGCCAGCTCACCCTGGACAGGGGAAGAGACC. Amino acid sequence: CASSPWTGEET. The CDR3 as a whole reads CASSPWTGEETQYF.

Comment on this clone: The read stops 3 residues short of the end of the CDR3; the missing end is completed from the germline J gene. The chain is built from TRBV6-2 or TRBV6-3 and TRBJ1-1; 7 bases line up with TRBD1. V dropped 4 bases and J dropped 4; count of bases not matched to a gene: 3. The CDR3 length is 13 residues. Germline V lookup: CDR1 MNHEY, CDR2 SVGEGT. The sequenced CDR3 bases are TGTGCCAGCAGTTCCGGGACAGCCACTGAA. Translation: CASSSGTATE. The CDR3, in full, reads CASSSGTATEAFF.

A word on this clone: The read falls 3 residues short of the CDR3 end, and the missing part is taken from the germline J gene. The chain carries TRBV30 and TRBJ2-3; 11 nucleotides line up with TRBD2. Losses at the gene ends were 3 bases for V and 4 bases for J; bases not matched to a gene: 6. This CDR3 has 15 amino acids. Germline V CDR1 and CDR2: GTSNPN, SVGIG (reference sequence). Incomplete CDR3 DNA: TGTGCCTGGAGCCGACTAGCGGGATTTTCAGATACG. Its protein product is CAWSRLAGFSDT. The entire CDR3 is CAWSRLAGFSDTQYF.

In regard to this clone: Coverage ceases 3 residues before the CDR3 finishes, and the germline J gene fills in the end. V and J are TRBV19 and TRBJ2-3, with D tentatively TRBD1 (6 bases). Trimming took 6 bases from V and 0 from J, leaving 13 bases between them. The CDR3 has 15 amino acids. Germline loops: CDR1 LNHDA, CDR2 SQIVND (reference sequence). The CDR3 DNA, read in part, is TGTGCCAGTAGCACGACAGGACTCAGCACAGATACG. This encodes CASSTTGLSTDT. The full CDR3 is CASSTTGLSTDTQYF.

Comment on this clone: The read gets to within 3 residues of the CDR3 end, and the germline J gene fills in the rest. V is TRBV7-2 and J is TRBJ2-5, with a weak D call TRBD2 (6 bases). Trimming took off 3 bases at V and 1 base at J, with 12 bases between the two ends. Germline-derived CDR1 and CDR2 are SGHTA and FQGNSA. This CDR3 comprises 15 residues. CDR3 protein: CASSLGAGLQETQYF. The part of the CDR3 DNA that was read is TGTGCCAGCAGCTTGGGAGCGGGTCTCCAAGAGACC. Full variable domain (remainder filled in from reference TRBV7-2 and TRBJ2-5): GAGVSQSPSNKVTEKGKDVELRCDPISGHTALYWYRQSLGQGLEFLIYFQGNSAPDKSGLPSDRFSAERTGGSVSTLTIQRTQQEDSAVYLCASSLGAGLQETQYFGPGTRLLVL.

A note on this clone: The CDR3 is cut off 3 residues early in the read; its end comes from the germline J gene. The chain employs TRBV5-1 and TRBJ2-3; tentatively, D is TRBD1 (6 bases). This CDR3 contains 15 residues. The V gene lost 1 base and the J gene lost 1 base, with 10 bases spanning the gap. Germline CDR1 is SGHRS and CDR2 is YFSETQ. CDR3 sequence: CASSLTGFRTDTQYF. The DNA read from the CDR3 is TGCGCCAGCAGCTTGACAGGGTTCCGCACAGATACG.

CDR3 in amino acids: CASRVGGTNYGYTF. The DNA read from the CDR3 is TGCGCCTCCCGCGTGGGGGGGACTAACTATGGC. The chain combines TRBV5-1 with TRBJ1-2, with TRBD1 as a possible D gene (5 bases). The sequenced fragment ends 3 residues before the CDR3 boundary, so the rest is inferred from the germline J gene. CDR1 is SGHRS and CDR2 is YFSETQ in the germline V gene. The CDR3 loop spans 14 amino acids. Trimming removed 10 bases from V and 0 bases from J, with 16 bases in between.

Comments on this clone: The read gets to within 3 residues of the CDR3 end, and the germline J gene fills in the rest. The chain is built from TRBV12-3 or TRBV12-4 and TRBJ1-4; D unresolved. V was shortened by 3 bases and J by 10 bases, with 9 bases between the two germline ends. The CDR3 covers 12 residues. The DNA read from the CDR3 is TGTGCCAGCAGTTTCCCCGAAGCAAAA. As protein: CASSFPEAK. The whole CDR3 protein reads CASSFPEAKLFF.

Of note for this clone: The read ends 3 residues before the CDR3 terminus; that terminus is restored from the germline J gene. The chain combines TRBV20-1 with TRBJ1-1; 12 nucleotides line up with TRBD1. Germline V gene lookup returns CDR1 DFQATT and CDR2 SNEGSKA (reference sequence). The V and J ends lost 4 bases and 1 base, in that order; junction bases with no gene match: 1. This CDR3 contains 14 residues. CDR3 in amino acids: CSATGQGANTEAFF. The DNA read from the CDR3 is TGCAGTGCTACGGGACAGGGGGCGAACACTGAA.

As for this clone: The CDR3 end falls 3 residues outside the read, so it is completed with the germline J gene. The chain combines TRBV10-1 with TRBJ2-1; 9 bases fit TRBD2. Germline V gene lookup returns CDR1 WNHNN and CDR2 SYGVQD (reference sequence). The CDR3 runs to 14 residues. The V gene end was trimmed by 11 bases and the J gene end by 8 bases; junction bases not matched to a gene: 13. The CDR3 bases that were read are TGCGCCGCGAAACCGGGACTAGCATCCCATGAG. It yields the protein CAAKPGLASHE. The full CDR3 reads CAAKPGLASHEQFF.

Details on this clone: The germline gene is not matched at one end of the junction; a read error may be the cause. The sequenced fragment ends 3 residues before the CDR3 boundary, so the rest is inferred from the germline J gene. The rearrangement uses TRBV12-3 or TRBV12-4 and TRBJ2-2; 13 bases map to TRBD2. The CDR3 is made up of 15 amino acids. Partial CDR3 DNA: TGTGCCAGCAGCGGGACTAGCGGGAACGCCGGGGAG. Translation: CASSGTSGNAGE. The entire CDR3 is CASSGTSGNAGELFF.

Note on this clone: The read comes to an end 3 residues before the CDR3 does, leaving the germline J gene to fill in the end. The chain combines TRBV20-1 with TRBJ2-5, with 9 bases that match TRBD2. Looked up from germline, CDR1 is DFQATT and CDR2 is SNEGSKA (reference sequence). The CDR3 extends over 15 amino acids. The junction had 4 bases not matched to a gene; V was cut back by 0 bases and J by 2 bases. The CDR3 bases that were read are TGCAGTGCTAGAGAGGCTAGCGGGATACAAGAGACC. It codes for CSAREASGIQET. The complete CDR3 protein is CSAREASGIQETQYF.

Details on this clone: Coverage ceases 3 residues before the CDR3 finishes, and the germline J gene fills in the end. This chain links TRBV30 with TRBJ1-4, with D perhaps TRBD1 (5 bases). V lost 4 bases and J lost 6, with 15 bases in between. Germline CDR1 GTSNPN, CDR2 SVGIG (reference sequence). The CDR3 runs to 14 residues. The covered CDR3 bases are TGTGCCTGGAACCGACAGCCCCGGGATGAAAAA. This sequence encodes CAWNRQPRDEK. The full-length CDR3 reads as CAWNRQPRDEKLFF.